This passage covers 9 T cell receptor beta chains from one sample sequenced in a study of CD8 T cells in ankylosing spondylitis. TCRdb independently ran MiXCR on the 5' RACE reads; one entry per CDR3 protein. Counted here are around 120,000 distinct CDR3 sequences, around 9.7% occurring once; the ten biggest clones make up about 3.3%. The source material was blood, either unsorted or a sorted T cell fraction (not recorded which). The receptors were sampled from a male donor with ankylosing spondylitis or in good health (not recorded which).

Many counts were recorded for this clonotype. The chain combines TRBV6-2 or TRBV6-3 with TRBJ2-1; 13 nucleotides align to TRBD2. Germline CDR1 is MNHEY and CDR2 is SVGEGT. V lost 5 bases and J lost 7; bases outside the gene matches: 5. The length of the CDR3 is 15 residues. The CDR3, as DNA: TGTGCCAGCAGTCCCGGGACTAGCGGGGAAAATGAGCAGTTCTTC. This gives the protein CASSPGTSGENEQFF.

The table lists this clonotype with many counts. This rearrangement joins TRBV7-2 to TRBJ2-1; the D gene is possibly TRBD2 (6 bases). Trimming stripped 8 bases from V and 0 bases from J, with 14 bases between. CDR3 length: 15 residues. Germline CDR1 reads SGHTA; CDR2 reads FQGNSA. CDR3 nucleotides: TGTGCCAGCGGGGGTGACGGGAGCTCCTACAATGAGCAGTTCTTC. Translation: CASGGDGSSYNEQFF.

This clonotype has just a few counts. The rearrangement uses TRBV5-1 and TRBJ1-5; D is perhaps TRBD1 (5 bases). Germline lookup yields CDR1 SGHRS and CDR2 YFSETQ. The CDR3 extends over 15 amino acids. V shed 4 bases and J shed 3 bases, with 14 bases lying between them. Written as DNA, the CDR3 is TGCGCCAGCAGCGCCTCAACAGGCACCAATCAGCCCCAGCATTTT. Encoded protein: CASSASTGTNQPQHF. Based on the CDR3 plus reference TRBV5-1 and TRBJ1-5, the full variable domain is KAGVTQTPRYLIKTRGQQVTLSCSPISGHRSVSWYQQTPGQGLQFLFEYFSETQRNKGNFPGRFSGRQFSNSRSEMNVSTLELGDSALYLCASSASTGTNQPQHFGDGTRLSIL.

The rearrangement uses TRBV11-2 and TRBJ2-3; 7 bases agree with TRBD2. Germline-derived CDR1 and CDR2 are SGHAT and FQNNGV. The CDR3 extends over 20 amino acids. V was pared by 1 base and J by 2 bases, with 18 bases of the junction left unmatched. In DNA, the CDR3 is TGTGCCAGCAGCTTAGGGTTGGCGGGAGTAAGTTTTCGTAACACAGATACGCAGTATTTT. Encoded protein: CASSLGLAGVSFRNTDTQYF.

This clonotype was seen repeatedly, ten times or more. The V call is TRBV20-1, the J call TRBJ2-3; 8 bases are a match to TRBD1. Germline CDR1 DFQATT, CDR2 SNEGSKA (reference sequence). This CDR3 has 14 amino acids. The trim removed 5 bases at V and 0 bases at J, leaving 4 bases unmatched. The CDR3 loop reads CSAETGDSTDTQYF. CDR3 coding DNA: TGCAGTGCTGAGACAGGGGATAGCACAGATACGCAGTATTTT.

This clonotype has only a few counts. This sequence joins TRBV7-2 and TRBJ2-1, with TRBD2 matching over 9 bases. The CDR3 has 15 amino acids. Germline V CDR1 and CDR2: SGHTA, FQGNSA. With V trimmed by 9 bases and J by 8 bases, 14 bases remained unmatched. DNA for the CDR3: TGTGCCAGTACACCCATGGGAGCGGGAGGCTATGAGCAGTTCTTC. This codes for CASTPMGAGGYEQFF.

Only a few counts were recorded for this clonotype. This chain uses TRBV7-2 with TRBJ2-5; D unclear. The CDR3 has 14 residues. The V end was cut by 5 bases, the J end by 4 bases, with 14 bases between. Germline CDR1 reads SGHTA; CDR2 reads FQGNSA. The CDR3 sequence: CASSKPDQRETQYF. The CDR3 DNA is TGTGCCAGCAGCAAACCAGACCAGCGAGAGACCCAGTACTTC.

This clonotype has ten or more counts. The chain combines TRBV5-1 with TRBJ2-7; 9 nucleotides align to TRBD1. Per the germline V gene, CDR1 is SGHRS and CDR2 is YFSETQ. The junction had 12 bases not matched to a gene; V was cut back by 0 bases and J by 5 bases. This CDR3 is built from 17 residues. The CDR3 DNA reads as TGCGCCAGCAGCTTGGGGTCAGGGACAGGGACCTTTGACGAGCAGTACTTC. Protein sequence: CASSLGSGTGTFDEQYF.

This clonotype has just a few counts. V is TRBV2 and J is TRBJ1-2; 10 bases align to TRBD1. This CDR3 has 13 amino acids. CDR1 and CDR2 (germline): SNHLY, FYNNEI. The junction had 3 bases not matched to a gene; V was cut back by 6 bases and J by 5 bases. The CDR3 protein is CASRGQGIYGYTF. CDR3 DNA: TGTGCCAGCAGGGGACAGGGGATTTATGGCTACACCTTC.